Following are 25 T cell receptor beta chains from one sample sequenced in a study of blood T cells in healthy people across ages. The second PCR ran about 6 to 11 cycles with a sample-barcoded 5' primer and J-beta primers. TCRdb reprocessed the 5' RACE reads with MiXCR, giving one entry per CDR3 protein. The table has about 580,000 distinct CDR3 sequences, around half seen once. The sequenced material came from blood. These receptors originate from an older man in good health.

The chain uses TRBV20-1 and TRBJ2-7; TRBD2 matches 11 bases. Per the germline V gene, CDR1 is DFQATT and CDR2 is SNEGSKA (reference sequence). This CDR3 spans 12 amino acids. The CDR3 nucleotides read TGCAGGTCCGGGACTAGCGGCTACGAGCAGTACTTC. This sequence encodes CRSGTSGYEQYF.

A note on this clonotype: A read error may explain this, as a much larger clone is one base away. The V and J genes are TRBV6-5 and TRBJ2-7, with TRBD2 as a possible D gene (6 bases). CDR3 length equals 14 residues. The germline V gene encodes CDR1 MNHEY and CDR2 SVGAGI. The CDR3 bases are TGTGCCAGCAGTTCGACGGGGGAATCCTACGAGCGGTACTTC. This gives the protein CASSSTGESYERYF.

The genes are TRBV20-1 and TRBJ1-1; no definite D call. Trimming left V 6 bases short and J 1 base short, with 9 bases between. This CDR3 contains 12 residues. Per germline, CDR1 DFQATT and CDR2 SNEGSKA (reference sequence). CDR3 amino acids: CSAVMGNTEAFF. The CDR3 bases are TGCAGTGCGGTCATGGGGAACACTGAAGCTTTCTTT.

This chain joins TRBV30 and TRBJ2-7; the D gene is possibly TRBD1 (5 bases). The CDR3 loop spans 15 amino acids. CDR1 GTSNPN and CDR2 SVGIG come from the germline V gene (reference sequence). V lost 2 bases and J lost 0, with 14 bases in between. For the CDR3, the DNA is TGTGCCTGGAGTTCAGGGTCAGCAGTCTCCTACGAGCAGTACTTC. Its protein is CAWSSGSAVSYEQYF.

This clonotype was found many times. One end of the junction fails to match germline, which may point to a read error. The genes are TRBV6-6 and TRBJ2-1, with D possibly TRBD1 on 6 matching bases. Germline CDR1 MNHNY, CDR2 SVGAGI (reference sequence). The CDR3 spans 15 residues. This chain's CDR3 is CASMLGRDTYSEQFF. The DNA for the CDR3 is TGTGCCAGCATGTTAGGTCGGGACACCTACAGTGAGCAGTTCTTC.

The chain couples TRBV7-2 to TRBJ2-7; D remains unclear. Trimming shortened V by 8 bases and J by 2 bases, and 13 bases separated the two germline ends. There are 13 residues in the CDR3. Germline assignment: CDR1 SGHTA and CDR2 FQGNSA. The CDR3 nucleotides are TGTGCCAGCGAAGACTGGGGTGCCTACGAGCAGTACTTC. The encoded protein is CASEDWGAYEQYF.

V is TRBV5-1 and J is TRBJ2-5; TRBD2 matches 8 bases. Losses at the gene ends were 7 bases for V and 2 bases for J; bases not matched to a gene: 10. There are 15 residues in the CDR3. The germline CDR1 and CDR2 sequences are SGHRS and YFSETQ. The CDR3 bases are TGCGCCAGCGCAGAGCTAGCGGGTGCACAAGAGACCCAGTACTTC. Translation: CASAELAGAQETQYF.

This clonotype was seen a few times. V gene TRBV6-1 combines with J gene TRBJ2-7; 9 positions agree with TRBD2. The CDR3 loop spans 14 amino acids. Germline-derived CDR1 and CDR2 are MNHNS and SASEGT. V lost 9 bases and J lost 2; bases outside the gene matches: 8. CDR3 sequence: CASGKTSGAYEQYF. For the CDR3, the DNA is TGTGCCAGTGGCAAGACTAGCGGTGCCTACGAGCAGTACTTC.

The sample holds a few counts of this clonotype. The chain carries TRBV29-1 and TRBJ2-6; D could derive from TRBD1 or TRBD2 (5 bases each). This CDR3 has 16 residues. Germline CDR1 reads SQVTM; CDR2 reads ANQGSEA. Deletions cut 7 bases from V and 1 base from J, with 17 bases between. The CDR3 here is CSASSAGLSGANVLTF. The CDR3 DNA is TGCAGCGCTAGCTCGGCAGGGTTGTCTGGGGCCAACGTCCTGACTTTC.

This clonotype appeared a few times. This sequence joins TRBV6-5 and TRBJ1-6; D ambiguous. CDR3 length: 13 residues. Germline V gene lookup returns CDR1 MNHEY and CDR2 SVGAGI. With 7 bases removed from V and 6 bases from J, the gap between germline ends came to 10 bases. CDR3 amino acids: CASNGASNSPLHF. The CDR3 bases are TGTGCCAGCAATGGAGCTAGTAATTCACCCCTCCACTTT.

The chain carries TRBV7-2 and TRBJ2-3, with D possibly being TRBD2 (6 bases). Trimming pared 1 base from V and 0 bases from J, leaving 14 bases between. Germline loops: CDR1 SGHTA, CDR2 FQGNSA. There are 17 residues in the CDR3. The CDR3 region has the DNA TGTGCCAGCAGCTTAGGGTTTCGGGACTCTAGCACAGATACGCAGTATTTT. This translates into CASSLGFRDSSTDTQYF.

In this sample, this clonotype turned up a few times. V gene TRBV7-2 combines with J gene TRBJ2-1; D gene uncertain. The CDR3 covers 12 residues. Per the germline V gene, CDR1 is SGHTA and CDR2 is FQGNSA. V lost 6 bases to trimming and J lost 10 bases, with 13 bases between them. The CDR3 coding sequence is TGTGCCAGCAGTGTTGTCATCTCGGAGCAGTTCTTC. Protein: CASSVVISEQFF.

The sample holds many counts of this clonotype. The CDR3 loop reads CASSYGGRQDRVYGYTF. The CDR3 coding sequence is TGTGCCAGCAGTTACGGGGGAAGACAGGACAGGGTCTATGGCTACACCTTC. The V and J genes are TRBV6-5 and TRBJ1-2, with TRBD1 identical over 8 bases. Germline V gene sequence: CDR1 MNHEY, CDR2 SVGAGI. V shed 2 bases, J shed 4 bases, and the junction held 12 bases outside the gene matches. CDR3 length: 17 residues.

This clonotype was observed a few times. The gene calls are TRBV29-1 and TRBJ2-1; possible D gene TRBD1, 5 bases. The germline V gene has CDR1 SQVTM and CDR2 ANQGSEA. The CDR3 spans 12 residues. V was cut by 6 bases and J by 3 bases, with 9 bases left in between. The CDR3 loop reads CSVPTGYNEQFF. CDR3 in DNA: TGCAGCGTACCTACAGGCTACAATGAGCAGTTCTTC.

This chain joins TRBV20-1 and TRBJ2-1, with 8 bases matching TRBD1. The junction had 10 bases not matched to a gene; V was cut back by 7 bases and J by 5 bases. The CDR3 runs to 14 residues. Germline CDR1 DFQATT, CDR2 SNEGSKA (reference sequence). The chain's CDR3 is CSVLSDRENNEQFF. CDR3 coding DNA: TGCAGTGTCCTCTCGGACAGGGAAAACAATGAGCAGTTCTTC.

The genes are TRBV7-2 and TRBJ2-1, with D maybe TRBD2 (5 bases). CDR1 is SGHTA, CDR2 FQGNSA, per germline. V shed 5 bases and J shed 7 bases, with 9 bases lying between them. This CDR3 is built from 12 residues. The CDR3 is CASSPDWNEQFF. The CDR3 DNA follows: TGTGCCAGCAGCCCGGACTGGAATGAGCAGTTCTTC.

The sample holds a few counts of this clonotype. The chain has TRBV3-1 and TRBJ1-2; D unclear. This CDR3 is built from 13 residues. V was pared by 1 base and J by 3 bases, with 6 bases between. Germline V gene sequence: CDR1 LGHDT, CDR2 YNNKEL (reference sequence). Written as DNA, the CDR3 is TGTGCCAGCAGCCAAGCACATTACTATGGCTACACCTTC. It yields the protein CASSQAHYYGYTF.

J is TRBJ2-5 and V is TRBV7-2, with D possibly matching TRBD1 (6 bases). V lost 5 bases, J lost 11 bases, and 21 bases lay in between. This CDR3 is built from 14 residues. Germline CDR1 is SGHTA and CDR2 is FQGNSA. CDR3 in amino acids: CASSSGQPWDEQYF. In DNA, the CDR3 is TGTGCCAGCAGCAGTGGACAGCCGTGGGATGAGCAGTACTTC.

This clonotype has more than one count but fewer than ten. This chain links TRBV3-1 with TRBJ2-1, with 7 bases fitting TRBD1. V trimming: 1 base; J trimming: 12 bases; junction bases outside the gene matches: 3. Per the germline V gene, CDR1 is LGHDT and CDR2 is YNNKEL (reference sequence). This CDR3 is 12 amino acids long. The CDR3 DNA sequence: TGTGCCAGCAGCCAAGGAACAGGGGCGCAGTTCTTC. Encoded protein: CASSQGTGAQFF.

Here the CDR3 DNA reads TGTGCTAGTGCCCTGGACAGGAATCGATACGAGCAGTACTTC. It codes for CASALDRNRYEQYF. V and J are TRBV12-5 and TRBJ2-7; 7 bases fit TRBD1. Trimming cost V 7 bases and J 4 bases; bases outside gene matches: 10. This CDR3 is built from 14 residues. The V gene's germline CDR1 is LGHNT and CDR2 FRNRAP. The full variable domain, with the rest looked up from reference TRBV12-5 and TRBJ2-7, is DARVTQTPRHKVTEMGQEVTMRCQPILGHNTVFWYRQTMMQGLELLAYFRNRAPLDDSGMPKDRFSAEMPDATLATLKIQPSEPRDSAVYFCASALDRNRYEQYFGPGTRLTVT.

As concerns this clonotype: At one boundary the junction diverges from the germline segment, which might be a read error. V usage is TRBV6-1 and J usage is TRBJ2-1; 12 bases are a match to TRBD2. Germline assignment: CDR1 MNHNS and CDR2 SASEGT. The CDR3 runs to 15 residues. CDR3 sequence (DNA): TGTGCCGGCAGAGGGCTAGCGGGGGGGTGGAATGAGCAGTTCTTC. This translates into CAGRGLAGGWNEQFF.

A remark on this clonotype: One junction end disagrees with the germline gene, perhaps due to a read error. J is TRBJ2-1 and V is TRBV11-2; maybe TRBD2 (5 bases). Germline V lookup: CDR1 SGHAT, CDR2 FQNNGV. The CDR3 spans 14 residues. The DNA of the CDR3 is TGTGCCGGCAGCCCCCTAACTAGTGTCAATGAGCAGTTCTTC. Amino acid sequence: CAGSPLTSVNEQFF. Full variable domain (outside the CDR3, taken from reference TRBV11-2 and TRBJ2-1): EAGVAQSPRYKIIEKRQSVAFWCNPISGHATLYWYQQILGQGPKLLIQFQNNGVVDDSQLPKDRFSAERLKGVDSTLKIQPAKLEDSAVYLCAGSPLTSVNEQFFGPGTRLTVL.

This chain uses TRBV20-1 with TRBJ2-1, with D maybe TRBD2 (5 bases). The CDR3 extends over 16 amino acids. CDR1 is DFQATT, CDR2 SNEGSKA, per germline (reference sequence). The V end was cut by 0 bases, the J end by 4 bases, with 16 bases between. CDR3 coding DNA: TGCAGTGCTAGAGACGCCAGCCGAGCGGTTTACAATGAGCAGTTCTTC. Protein product: CSARDASRAVYNEQFF.

The chain uses TRBV24-1 and TRBJ2-1; 9 bases match TRBD2. This CDR3 has 14 residues. Germline CDR1 KGHDR, CDR2 SFDVKD. The V segment lost 7 bases and the J segment 7 bases; nucleotides outside the gene matches: 7. In nucleotides, the CDR3 is TGTGCCACCAGGGGGGCTAGCGGGAATAATGAGCAGTTCTTC. This codes for CATRGASGNNEQFF.

This sequence joins TRBV2 and TRBJ1-5; 11 bases are a match to TRBD1. The CDR3 is 18 residues long. Trimming removed 4 bases from V and 3 bases from J; junction bases left unmatched: 11. Germline loops: CDR1 SNHLY, CDR2 FYNNEI. CDR3 region: CASSALGTGGQNNQPQHF. In DNA, the CDR3 is TGTGCCAGCAGTGCCCTCGGGACAGGGGGACAGAACAATCAGCCCCAGCATTTT.